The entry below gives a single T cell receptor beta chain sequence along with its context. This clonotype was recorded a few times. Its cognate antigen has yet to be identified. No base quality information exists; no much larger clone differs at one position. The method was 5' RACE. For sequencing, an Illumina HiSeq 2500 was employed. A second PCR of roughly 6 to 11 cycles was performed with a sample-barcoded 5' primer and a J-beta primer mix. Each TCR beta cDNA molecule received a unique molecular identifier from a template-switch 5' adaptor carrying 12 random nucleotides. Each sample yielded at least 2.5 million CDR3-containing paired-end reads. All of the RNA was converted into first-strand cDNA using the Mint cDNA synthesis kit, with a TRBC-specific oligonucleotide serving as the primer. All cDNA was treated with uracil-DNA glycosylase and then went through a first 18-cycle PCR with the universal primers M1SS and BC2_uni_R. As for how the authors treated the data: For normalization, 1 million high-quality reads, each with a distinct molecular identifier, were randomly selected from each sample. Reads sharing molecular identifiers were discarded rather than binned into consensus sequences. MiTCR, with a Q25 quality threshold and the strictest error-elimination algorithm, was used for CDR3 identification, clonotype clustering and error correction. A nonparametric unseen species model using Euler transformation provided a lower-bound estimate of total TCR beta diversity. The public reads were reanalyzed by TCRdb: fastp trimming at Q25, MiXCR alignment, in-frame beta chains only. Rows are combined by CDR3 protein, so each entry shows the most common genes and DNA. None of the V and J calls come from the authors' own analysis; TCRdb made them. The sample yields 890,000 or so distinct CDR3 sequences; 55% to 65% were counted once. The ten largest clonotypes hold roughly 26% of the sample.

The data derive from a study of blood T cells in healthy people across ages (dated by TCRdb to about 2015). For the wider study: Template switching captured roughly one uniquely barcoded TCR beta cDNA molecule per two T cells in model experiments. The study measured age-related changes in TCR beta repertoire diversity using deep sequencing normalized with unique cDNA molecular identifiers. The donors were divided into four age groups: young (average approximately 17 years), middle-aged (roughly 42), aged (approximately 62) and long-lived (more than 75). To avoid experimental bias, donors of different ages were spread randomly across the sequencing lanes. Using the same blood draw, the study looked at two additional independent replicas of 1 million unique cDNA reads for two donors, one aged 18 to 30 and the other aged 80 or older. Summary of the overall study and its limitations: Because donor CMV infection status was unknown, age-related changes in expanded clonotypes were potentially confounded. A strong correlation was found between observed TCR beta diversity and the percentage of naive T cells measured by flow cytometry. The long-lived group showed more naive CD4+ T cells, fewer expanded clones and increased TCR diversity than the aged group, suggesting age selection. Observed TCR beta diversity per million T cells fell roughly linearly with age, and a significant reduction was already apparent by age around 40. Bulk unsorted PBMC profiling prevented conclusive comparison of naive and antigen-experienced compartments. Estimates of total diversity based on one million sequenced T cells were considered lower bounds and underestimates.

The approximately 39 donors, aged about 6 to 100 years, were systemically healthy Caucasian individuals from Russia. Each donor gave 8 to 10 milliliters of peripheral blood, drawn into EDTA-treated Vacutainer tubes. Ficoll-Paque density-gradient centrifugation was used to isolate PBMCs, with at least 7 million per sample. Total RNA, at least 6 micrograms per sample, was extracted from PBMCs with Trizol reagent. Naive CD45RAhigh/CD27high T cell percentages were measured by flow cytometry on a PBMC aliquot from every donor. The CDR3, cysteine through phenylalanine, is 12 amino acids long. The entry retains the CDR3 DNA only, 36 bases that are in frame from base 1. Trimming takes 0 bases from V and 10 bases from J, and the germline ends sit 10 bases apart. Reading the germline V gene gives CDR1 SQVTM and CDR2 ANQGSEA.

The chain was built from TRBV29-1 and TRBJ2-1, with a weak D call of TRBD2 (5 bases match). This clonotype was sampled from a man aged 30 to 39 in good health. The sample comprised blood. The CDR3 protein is CSVEDGGGEQFF. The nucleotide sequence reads TGCAGCGTTGAAGATGGAGGTGGCGAGCAGTTCTTC.